A single sample is the source of the 28 T cell receptor beta chains below, sequenced in a study of blood T cell repertoires in COVID-19. The assay was immunoSEQ multiplex PCR, and TCRdb's table has in-frame clones only and misses some. Of tens of thousands of clones detected, 70% to 90% appear once; the ten largest clones hold roughly 2.5%. The specimen sequenced was peripheral blood. These receptor sequences come from a woman of 80 years or more with COVID-19, enrolled during active disease.

This sequence joins TRBV28 and TRBJ1-5; 10 positions match TRBD1. This CDR3 region has 15 residues. The V and J ends lost 7 bases and 3 bases, in that order; junction bases with no gene match: 6. Germline values: CDR1 MDHEN, CDR2 SYDVKM. CDR3 residues: CASNPGTGANQPQHF. CDR3 DNA: TGTGCCAGCAACCCGGGGACAGGGGCCAATCAGCCCCAGCATTTT.

The rearrangement links TRBV28 to TRBJ2-5; tentatively, D is TRBD2 (6 bases). Per the germline V gene, CDR1 is MDHEN and CDR2 is SYDVKM. The CDR3 covers 14 residues. Trimming took off 7 bases at V and 2 bases at J, with 14 bases between the two ends. As DNA, the CDR3 is TGTGCCAGCACCCCTGGGGGGAGACAAGAGACCCAGTACTTC. Translating gives CASTPGGRQETQYF.

As DNA, the CDR3 is TGTGCCAGCAGACAACGGGAATCCTACGAGCAGTACTTC. The encoded protein is CASRQRESYEQYF. This chain connects TRBV6-5 to TRBJ2-7, with TRBD2 as a possible D gene (5 bases). The CDR3 is made up of 13 amino acids. Germline V gene sequence: CDR1 MNHEY, CDR2 SVGAGI. V dropped 6 bases and J dropped 1 base, with 10 bases sitting between them.

The J gene is TRBJ2-6, the V gene TRBV30; TRBD2 agrees at 7 bases. Germline CDR1 GTSNPN, CDR2 SVGIG (reference sequence). The CDR3 runs 20 residues. The ends lost 0 bases at V and 1 base at J; junction bases unmatched: 15. For the CDR3, the DNA is TGTGCCTGGAGTGTTCCTAGGACTAGGATACCTACTTCTGGGGCCAACGTCCTGACTTTC. Its translation is CAWSVPRTRIPTSGANVLTF.

V is TRBV19 and J is TRBJ1-1; D is perhaps TRBD1 (6 bases). The V gene lost 3 bases and the J gene lost 0 bases, with 8 bases spanning the gap. This CDR3 is 14 amino acids long. The V gene's germline CDR1 is LNHDA and CDR2 SQIVND (reference sequence). The CDR3 DNA follows: TGTGCCAGTAGTATTCAGGGGATGAACACTGAAGCTTTCTTT. Translating it yields CASSIQGMNTEAFF.

V usage is TRBV5-1 and J usage is TRBJ1-1; D gene unclear. The CDR3 is made up of 14 amino acids. Deletions cut 2 bases from V and 0 bases from J, with 8 bases between. The germline V gene encodes CDR1 SGHRS and CDR2 YFSETQ. CDR3 DNA sequence: TGCGCCAGCAGCTTTGCACACGTGAACACTGAAGCTTTCTTT. Protein sequence: CASSFAHVNTEAFF.

Only one count was recorded for this clone. The CDR3 here is CASLSGRTGMANTEAFF. The CDR3 nucleotides read TGTGCCAGCCTCTCGGGGCGTACAGGGATGGCGAACACTGAAGCTTTCTTT. The rearrangement uses TRBV19 and TRBJ1-1; a possible D gene is TRBD1 (6 bases). CDR1 LNHDA and CDR2 SQIVND come from the germline V gene (reference sequence). Trimming left V 9 bases short and J 1 base short, with 24 bases between. The CDR3 consists of 17 residues.

The gene calls are TRBV18 and TRBJ2-6; D is possibly TRBD2 (5 bases). The germline V gene has CDR1 KGHSH and CDR2 LQKENI. This CDR3 contains 15 residues. V lost 3 bases, J lost 2 bases, and 8 bases lay in between. CDR3 loop: CASSPTRAGANVLTF. The CDR3 DNA sequence: TGTGCCAGCTCACCGACGAGGGCTGGGGCCAACGTCCTGACTTTC.

The chain recombines TRBV5-1 with TRBJ2-2; 9 bases align to TRBD2. The V gene end was trimmed by 0 bases and the J gene end by 4 bases; junction bases not matched to a gene: 4. The germline CDR1 and CDR2 sequences are SGHRS and YFSETQ. CDR3 length: 16 amino acids. In DNA form, the CDR3 reads TGCGCCAGCAGCTTGGTTGGCGGGGGGGTCACCGGGGAGCTGTTTTTT. Its protein product is CASSLVGGGVTGELFF.

V is TRBV7-6 and J is TRBJ2-2; D gene unclear. There are 13 residues in the CDR3. In germline, CDR1 is SGHVS, CDR2 FNYEAQ. V was clipped by 2 bases and J by 5 bases, with 6 bases between them. The CDR3 DNA is TGTGCCAGCAGCTTATACCAGACCGGGGAGCTGTTTTTT. Translated, it gives CASSLYQTGELFF.

The CDR3 reads CASSLSGSGPEETQYF. The CDR3 coding sequence is TGTGCCAGCAGTTTATCCGGCAGCGGGCCTGAAGAGACCCAGTACTTC. The chain joins TRBV27 to TRBJ2-5, with D perhaps matching TRBD2 (6 bases). The V end lost 0 bases, the J end lost 3 bases, and 14 bases lay between the germline ends. This CDR3 comprises 16 residues. Germline V gene lookup returns CDR1 MNHEY and CDR2 SMNVEV (reference sequence).

Only a few counts were recorded for this clone. The rearrangement links TRBV3-1 (or the pseudogene TRBV3-2) to TRBJ1-3, with D possibly TRBD1 on 5 matching bases. V gave up 1 base and J gave up 0 bases, with 13 bases separating them. Germline CDR1 is LGHDT and CDR2 is YNNKEL (reference sequence). The CDR3 spans 17 residues. In DNA form, the CDR3 reads TGTGCCAGCAGCCAAGGGGCGACAGCGAGCTCTGGAAACACCATATATTTT. It codes for CASSQGATASSGNTIYF.

The V gene is TRBV3-1 (or the pseudogene TRBV3-2), the J gene TRBJ2-5; D gene uncertain. Germline assignment: CDR1 LGHDT and CDR2 YNNKEL (reference sequence). V shed 2 bases and J shed 1 base, with 14 bases lying between them. This CDR3 has 16 amino acids. CDR3 sequence reads: CASSQNPRSSQETQYF. The CDR3 nucleotides are TGTGCCAGCAGCCAAAACCCCAGGTCCAGCCAAGAGACCCAGTACTTC.

The chain has TRBV24-1 and TRBJ2-1; D is possibly TRBD2 (5 bases). V was clipped by 9 bases and J by 9 bases, with 20 bases between them. In germline, CDR1 is KGHDR, CDR2 SFDVKD. The CDR3 sequence is 14 residues long. The chain's CDR3 is CATETGSPRSEQFF. CDR3 in DNA: TGTGCCACCGAGACGGGATCCCCCAGGTCTGAGCAGTTCTTC.

The rearrangement uses TRBV6-5 and TRBJ1-5; D call uncertain. Looked up from germline, CDR1 is MNHEY and CDR2 is SVGAGI. This CDR3 region has 15 residues. Trimming took off 7 bases at V and 2 bases at J, with 15 bases between the two ends. DNA for the CDR3: TGTGCCAGCAACCCCGGAGGAAATGGCAATCAGCCCCAGCATTTT. The encoded protein is CASNPGGNGNQPQHF.

The rearrangement uses TRBV19 and TRBJ1-5, with D possibly matching TRBD1 (5 bases). Looked up from germline, CDR1 is LNHDA and CDR2 is SQIVND (reference sequence). V shed 3 bases and J shed 2 bases, with 11 bases lying between them. The CDR3 runs 15 residues. The CDR3 bases are TGTGCCAGTAGTATCGGTGACAGTGGCAATCAGCCCCAGCATTTT. As protein: CASSIGDSGNQPQHF.

This clone has only one observation. The V call is TRBV5-1, the J call TRBJ1-3; weak D call: TRBD1 (5 bases). V lost 4 bases, J lost 4 bases, and 15 bases lay in between. The germline CDR1 and CDR2 sequences are SGHRS and YFSETQ. The CDR3 has 15 amino acids. Written as DNA, the CDR3 is TGCGCCAGCAGCCGGCTAGGACACTTAGGAAACACCATATATTTT. Translating gives CASSRLGHLGNTIYF.

Only a few counts were recorded for this clone. The rearrangement uses TRBV6-5 and TRBJ2-2; 10 nucleotides agree with TRBD1. The germline gives CDR1 MNHEY, CDR2 SVGAGI. This CDR3 comprises 14 residues. The trim removed 7 bases at V and 7 bases at J, leaving 6 bases unmatched. CDR3 residues: CASILTGGIGELFF. CDR3 bases: TGTGCCAGCATTTTGACAGGGGGCATCGGGGAGCTGTTTTTT.

The genes are TRBV7-8 and TRBJ2-7; 8 bases agree with TRBD1. The CDR3 loop spans 13 amino acids. Germline CDR1 SGHVS, CDR2 FQNEAQ. Trimming took 5 bases from V and 7 from J; bases not matched to a gene: 7. The CDR3 bases are TGTGCCAGCAGCAGCGACAGGGGCGGAGAGCAGTACTTC. This gives the protein CASSSDRGGEQYF.

The gene calls are TRBV5-6 and TRBJ2-7; the match to TRBD1 covers 7 bases. CDR1 and CDR2 (germline): SGHDT, YYEEEE. There are 15 residues in the CDR3. V lost 4 bases, J lost 1 base, and 8 bases stayed unmatched. CDR3 amino acids: CASSRRGQASYEQYF. The CDR3, as DNA: TGTGCCAGCAGCCGCCGAGGACAGGCTTCCTACGAGCAGTACTTC.

The chain has TRBV3-1 (or the pseudogene TRBV3-2) and TRBJ1-1; D perhaps matches TRBD1 (5 bases). CDR3 length: 14 residues. Trimming took 1 base from V and 6 from J, leaving 12 bases between them. From germline, CDR1 is LGHDT and CDR2 YNNKEL (reference sequence). CDR3 protein: CASSQVGRVSEAFF. CDR3 nucleotides: TGTGCCAGCAGCCAAGTAGGCAGGGTGTCTGAAGCTTTCTTT.

The gene calls are TRBV3-1 (or the pseudogene TRBV3-2) and TRBJ2-1; D is perhaps TRBD2 (5 bases). V gave up 4 bases and J gave up 6 bases, with 10 bases separating them. The CDR3 totals 13 residues. CDR1 and CDR2 (germline): LGHDT, YNNKEL (reference sequence). CDR3 sequence reads: CASSPLRANEQFF. CDR3 DNA sequence: TGTGCCAGCAGCCCCCTGCGGGCCAATGAGCAGTTCTTC.

The CDR3 region is CASSLNRNRDSPLHF. CDR3 nucleotides: TGTGCCAGCAGCTTGAACAGGAACAGGGATTCACCCCTCCACTTT. The chain couples TRBV11-1 to TRBJ1-6; D may be TRBD1 (6 bases). CDR3 length equals 15 residues. V shed 3 bases and J shed 8 bases, with 14 bases lying between them. The V gene's germline CDR1 is SGHAT and CDR2 FQDESV (reference sequence).

This clone was picked up one time. The V call is TRBV30, the J call TRBJ1-2; maybe TRBD1 (6 bases). Trimming stripped 2 bases from V and 6 bases from J, with 19 bases between. The CDR3 is made up of 15 amino acids. From germline, CDR1 is GTSNPN and CDR2 SVGIG (reference sequence). This CDR3 reads CAWSPPTTGIHGYTF. In DNA, the CDR3 is TGTGCCTGGAGTCCTCCCACTACAGGGATCCATGGCTACACCTTC.

Only one count was recorded for this clone. The V and J genes are TRBV27 and TRBJ2-5; 15 bases align to TRBD2. Germline loops: CDR1 MNHEY, CDR2 SMNVEV (reference sequence). V lost 1 base and J lost 2; bases outside the gene matches: 14. The CDR3 consists of 21 residues. The CDR3 nucleotides read TGTGCCAGCAGTTTATGGGCTAGAGGACTAGCGGGAGGGACCCGACAAGAGACCCAGTACTTC. This sequence encodes CASSLWARGLAGGTRQETQYF.

The gene calls are TRBV5-8 and TRBJ1-5; 8 nucleotides match TRBD1. The length of the CDR3 is 14 residues. Germline loops: CDR1 SGHTS, CDR2 YDEGEE. V was clipped by 4 bases and J by 6 bases; unmatched bases: 6. CDR3 DNA: TGTGCCAGCAGCCTAGGACAGGGAGGTCAGCCCCAGCATTTT. This sequence encodes CASSLGQGGQPQHF.

The chain couples TRBV19 to TRBJ1-2, with D possibly TRBD1 on 6 matching bases. V was cut by 9 bases and J by 4 bases, with 21 bases left in between. The CDR3 sequence is 15 residues long. CDR1 is LNHDA, CDR2 SQIVND, per germline (reference sequence). In DNA form, the CDR3 reads TGTGCCAGCCTTTCACAGGGATCGGTTTTCTATGGCTACACCTTC. It is translated as CASLSQGSVFYGYTF. Full variable domain (outside the CDR3, taken from reference TRBV19 and TRBJ1-2): DGGITQSPKYLFRKEGQNVTLSCEQNLNHDAMYWYRQDPGQGLRLIYYSQIVNDFQKGDIAEGYSVSREKKESFPLTVTSAQKNPTAFYLCASLSQGSVFYGYTFGSGTRLTVV.

The J gene is TRBJ1-1, the V gene TRBV7-3; D gene uncertain. CDR1 is SGHTA, CDR2 FQGTGA, per germline. The CDR3 runs to 14 residues. Trimming removed 5 bases from V and 6 bases from J, with 16 bases in between. The DNA of the CDR3 is TGTGCCAGCAGCCCATCCGGGTCCCTATCTGAAGCTTTCTTT. Translating gives CASSPSGSLSEAFF. The variable domain in full, with the rest retrieved from reference TRBV7-3 and TRBJ1-1, is GAGVSQTPSNKVTEKGKYVELRCDPISGHTALYWYRQSLGQGPEFLIYFQGTGAADDSGLPNDRFFAVRPEGSVSTLKIQRTERGDSAVYLCASSPSGSLSEAFFGQGTRLTVV.